This T cell receptor beta chain came from a study of CD8 T cells in ankylosing spondylitis. Study-wide points: Existing reports had already noted some motif variants in reactive arthritis synovial fluid and blood. Significant enrichment of disease-linked clones was reported in matched ankylosing spondylitis synovial fluid. Seemingly characteristic of ankylosing spondylitis blood was a TCR beta motif consisting of about 8 highly homologous variants.

5'-RACE, quantitative and with molecular barcodes, yielded the TCR beta libraries. From the 5' RACE reads, TCRdb called clonotypes with MiXCR, one entry per CDR3 protein. Among approximately 200,000 distinct CDR3 sequences listed, roughly 13% were seen once. Notes on this clonotype: Its antigen is currently unknown.

This TCR was sampled from a male donor with ankylosing spondylitis or in good health (not recorded which). The sequenced sample consisted of blood, either unsorted or a sorted T cell fraction (not recorded which).

The DNA of the CDR3 is TGTGCCAGCGCCGAAGGAATCTCCTACGAGCAGTACTTC. Translated: CASAEGISYEQYF. This chain joins TRBV12-3 or TRBV12-4 and TRBJ2-7; D remains unclear. The length of the CDR3 is 13 residues. Trimming left V 8 bases short and J 0 bases short, with 11 bases between.